The clone carrying this TCR beta chain occurred many times. Other DNA sequences from this sample encode an identical CDR3 as well. This sample is drawn from a study of blood T cell repertoires in COVID-19. Looking at the study overall: Samples came from the United States, Italy and Spain, spanning acute and convalescent COVID-19. Sample material is recorded as cDNA or gDNA derived from T cells, B-cell-depleted T cells, or PBMCs.

Original handling: Amplification of reference gene primers was used by the study to estimate nucleated cell counts. Data came from immunoSEQ multiplex PCR; TCRdb stores just in-frame clones and leaves some out. The D gene and trimming were derived from the DNA, and the V and J assignments and clone size from that table. The sample carries a few hundred thousand clones, around 87% recorded once. CDR1 and CDR2 from the germline V gene are SGHDT and YYEEEE. This CDR3 spans 15 amino acids. V was trimmed by 1 base and J by 2 bases, leaving 12 bases between them. V is TRBV5-6 and J is TRBJ2-5; possibly TRBD2 for D (7 bases). The sample comprised PBMCs or T cells enriched from blood (not recorded which). This receptor was obtained from a man in his thirties or forties in a cohort exposed to, infected with or recovered from COVID-19 (not recorded which). DNA of the CDR3: TGTGCCAGCAGCTTGCTAGGGAGGGGGCAAGAGACCCAGTACTTC. Encoded protein: CASSLLGRGQETQYF.